Given below is one T cell receptor (beta chain) in context. Antigen: not known. V gave up 1 base and J gave up 3 bases, with 19 bases separating them. The CDR3 totals 17 residues. Germline assignment: CDR1 SGHVS and CDR2 FQNEAQ. These data belong to a study of cytomegalovirus exposure and HLA in healthy donors. Study context: A subsequent analysis stated that the 100 to 150 validation repertoires were run on the same platform as the approximately 610 first-cohort repertoires.

The study, taken as a whole, reports: One later analysis, an examination of the roughly 110 validation repertoires, found that first-cohort TCR clusters tended to co-occur in them. The classifier, whose performance was assessed in both the original and validation cohorts, reportedly diagnosed cytomegalovirus status with high specificity and sensitivity.

Clones were sequenced by immunoSEQ multiplex PCR, and TCRdb holds only the in-frame ones, with some missing. This sample has more than 120,000 clones, with around nine tenths found just once. The source is a man aged 18 to 35 in good health and CMV-seropositive. The specimen was PBMCs. The genes are TRBV7-8 and TRBJ2-7; TRBD1 is a possible D gene (6 bases). For the CDR3, the DNA is TGTGCCAGCAGCTTAGTTTTATCTGGACAGAGATTCTACGAGCAGTACTTC. It encodes CASSLVLSGQRFYEQYF.